Listed here are 30 T cell receptor beta chains from one sample, sequenced in a study of shared clonotypes between healthy human individuals. Profiling relied on immunoSEQ multiplex PCR, and the TCRdb table lists in-frame clones only, not all of them. Of about 2.4 million clones in the sample, more than 85% are singletons; the top ten hold 0.35% to 0.45%. The sample taken for sequencing was naive CD4+ T cells from PBMCs. Subset denoted: CD45RA+ positively selected. The receptors come from a man between 18 and 29 years old in good health. Some clones in this sample may be carry-over from other donors' samples.

A remark on this clone: The sample has other DNA sequences that encode this CDR3 too. The chain uses TRBV5-6 and TRBJ1-5; D is undetermined. Germline CDR1 is SGHDT and CDR2 is YYEEEE. This CDR3 contains 13 residues. Trimming shortened V by 0 bases and J by 3 bases, and 4 bases separated the two germline ends. The CDR3 DNA follows: TGTGCCAGCAGCTTGGGACCCAATCAGCCCCAGCATTTT. Residues: CASSLGPNQPQHF.

V gene TRBV10-3 combines with J gene TRBJ2-3; 8 bases match TRBD2. Looked up from germline, CDR1 is ENHRY and CDR2 is SYGVKD. Trimming cost V 11 bases and J 4 bases; bases outside gene matches: 8. This CDR3 region has 13 residues. CDR3 DNA: TGTGCCGCCAGCAGCGGGAGCGCAGATACGCAGTATTTT. Its protein is CAASSGSADTQYF.

The genes are TRBV4-1 and TRBJ2-5, with a weak D call TRBD1 (7 bases). The germline CDR1 and CDR2 sequences are MGHRA and YSYEKL. V was pared by 4 bases and J by 0 bases, with 15 bases between. The CDR3 extends over 16 amino acids. The DNA for the CDR3 is TGCGCCAGCAGCCTCCGGGACAGCGGGTACCAAGAGACCCAGTACTTC. It is translated as CASSLRDSGYQETQYF.

The V call is TRBV7-2, the J call TRBJ2-3, with D perhaps matching TRBD2 (6 bases). V lost 5 bases and J lost 3, with 21 bases in between. Germline loops: CDR1 SGHTA, CDR2 FQGNSA. The CDR3 loop spans 17 amino acids. CDR3 loop: CASSPTRSGLLTDTQYF. CDR3 DNA sequence: TGTGCCAGCAGCCCAACCCGGAGCGGGCTTCTTACAGATACGCAGTATTTT.

This sequence joins TRBV7-2 and TRBJ1-2; 7 nucleotides match TRBD1. Germline assignment: CDR1 SGHTA and CDR2 FQGNSA. V lost 5 bases to trimming and J lost 2 bases; unmatched junction nucleotides: 8. The CDR3 spans 15 residues. Written as DNA, the CDR3 is TGTGCCAGCAGCCCACAACCGACAGGGAACTATGGCTACACCTTC. Protein product: CASSPQPTGNYGYTF.

The chain uses TRBV4-3 and TRBJ2-1; maybe TRBD1 (5 bases). The germline V gene has CDR1 LGHNA and CDR2 YSLEER. Trimming removed 2 bases at V and 10 bases at J, with 15 bases between. This CDR3 is built from 14 residues. CDR3 protein: CASSQPGHAGEQFF. In DNA, the CDR3 is TGCGCCAGCAGCCAACCCGGACACGCCGGGGAGCAGTTCTTC.

The chain combines TRBV30 with TRBJ1-1; no reliable D call. The length of the CDR3 is 11 residues. The ends were cut back, 3 bases at V and 7 bases at J, with 9 bases in the middle. The germline CDR1 and CDR2 sequences are GTSNPN and SVGIG (reference sequence). CDR3 protein: CAWRQDFEAFF. As DNA, the CDR3 is TGTGCCTGGAGGCAAGATTTTGAAGCTTTCTTT.

The V gene is TRBV18, the J gene TRBJ2-2, with TRBD1 matching over 12 bases. With 3 bases clipped from V and 3 bases from J, the junction kept 5 bases outside the gene matches. Germline CDR1 and CDR2: KGHSH and LQKENI. The CDR3 consists of 17 residues. The CDR3 region is CASSPLGQGADTGELFF. The DNA of the CDR3 is TGTGCCAGCTCACCGTTGGGACAGGGGGCTGACACCGGGGAGCTGTTTTTT.

The chain uses TRBV14 and TRBJ1-1, with 10 bases that match TRBD1. V was pared by 1 base and J by 4 bases, with 12 bases of the junction left unmatched. The CDR3 spans 18 residues. The germline gives CDR1 SGHDN, CDR2 FVKESK. CDR3 nucleotide sequence: TGTGCCAGCAGCCAAGGACAGGGGGCACCTGCCTCGCTCACTGAAGCTTTCTTT. It translates to CASSQGQGAPASLTEAFF.

To note about this clone: One end of the junction does not line up with germline, which may come from a read error. The chain recombines TRBV6-1 with TRBJ1-4; maybe TRBD1 (5 bases). Germline assignment: CDR1 MNHNS and CDR2 SASEGT. The CDR3 is 14 residues long. CDR3 nucleotides: TGTGCCAGCAGTCTCGACAGAGCTAAAGAAAAACTGTTTTTT. Amino acids: CASSLDRAKEKLFF.

The chain carries TRBV30 and TRBJ1-2; 7 nucleotides match TRBD1. J was trimmed by 6 bases and V by 7 bases; bases with no gene match: 8. The CDR3 contains 12 residues. Germline loops: CDR1 GTSNPN, CDR2 SVGIG (reference sequence). This CDR3 is CAFTPGGDGYTF. The CDR3 nucleotides read TGTGCCTTCACACCAGGGGGGGATGGCTACACCTTC.

The chain couples TRBV19 to TRBJ1-2, with D unclear. CDR1 and CDR2 from the germline V gene are LNHDA and SQIVND (reference sequence). The length of the CDR3 is 11 residues. V dropped 5 bases and J dropped 10 bases, with 11 bases sitting between them. CDR3 bases: TGTGCCAGTAGTCCGGACTTGGACTACACCTTC. Amino acid sequence: CASSPDLDYTF. Using reference TRBV19 and TRBJ1-2 for the parts outside the CDR3, the full variable domain is DGGITQSPKYLFRKEGQNVTLSCEQNLNHDAMYWYRQDPGQGLRLIYYSQIVNDFQKGDIAEGYSVSREKKESFPLTVTSAQKNPTAFYLCASSPDLDYTFGSGTRLTVV.

The table lists this clone with a count of one. The V and J genes are TRBV18 and TRBJ1-1; D gene unclear. The V end was cut by 7 bases, the J end by 1 base, with 13 bases between. CDR1 and CDR2 (germline): KGHSH, LQKENI. There are 14 residues in the CDR3. CDR3 nucleotide sequence: TGTGCCAGCTGTAAGTTATTCTGGAACACTGAAGCTTTCTTT. The encoded protein is CASCKLFWNTEAFF.

The chain couples TRBV28 to TRBJ2-3; no clear D gene. The CDR3 totals 14 residues. Germline CDR1 and CDR2: MDHEN and SYDVKM. V was cut by 3 bases and J by 2 bases, with 9 bases left in between. Here the CDR3 DNA reads TGTGCCAGCAGTTTTGCGCGAAACACAGATACGCAGTATTTT. Translated, it gives CASSFARNTDTQYF.

This clone was seen only once. This CDR3 is CASSEAGALYEQYF. CDR3 DNA sequence: TGTGCCAGCAGTGAAGCGGGAGCCCTATACGAGCAGTACTTC. This chain uses TRBV6-1 with TRBJ2-7; D might be TRBD2 (5 bases). Germline V CDR1 and CDR2: MNHNS, SASEGT. Deletions cut 0 bases from V and 4 bases from J, with 10 bases between. CDR3 length: 14 amino acids.

V is TRBV28 and J is TRBJ2-7, with unresolved D. V shed 1 base and J shed 12 bases, with 16 bases lying between them. Germline lookup yields CDR1 MDHEN and CDR2 SYDVKM. The CDR3 runs 13 residues. CDR3 nucleotides: TGTGCCAGCAGTTTATCCTACCAGGAGCTGCGGTACTTC. It codes for CASSLSYQELRYF. Complete variable domain (other parts from reference TRBV28 and TRBJ2-7): DVKVTQSSRYLVKRTGEKVFLECVQDMDHENMFWYRQDPGLGLRLIYFSYDVKMKEKGDIPEGYSVSREKKERFSLILESASTNQTSMYLCASSLSYQELRYFGPGTRLTVT.

This sequence joins TRBV29-1 and TRBJ2-3; 9 positions match TRBD1. This CDR3 comprises 16 residues. Losses at the gene ends were 4 bases for V and 6 bases for J; bases not matched to a gene: 14. Germline-derived CDR1 and CDR2 are SQVTM and ANQGSEA. The CDR3 DNA reads TGCAGCGTTGGGGGCCCGGGACAGGGTCGGGAGGATACGCAGTATTTT. It encodes CSVGGPGQGREDTQYF.

The genes are TRBV28 and TRBJ2-7; TRBD2 matches 11 bases. There are 15 residues in the CDR3. Germline V gene data show CDR1 as MDHEN and CDR2 as SYDVKM. J gave up 4 bases and V 4 bases, and 6 bases lay outside the gene matches. Here the CDR3 DNA reads TGTGCCAGCAGTTCTCTAGCGGGAGGTGGGTACGAGCAGTACTTC. It specifies CASSSLAGGGYEQYF.

This sequence joins TRBV7-2 and TRBJ1-5, with D hard to call. Germline loops: CDR1 SGHTA, CDR2 FQGNSA. V was clipped by 5 bases and J by 5 bases, with 13 bases between them. The CDR3 runs to 14 residues. The CDR3: CASSLRIDDQPQHF. The CDR3 bases are TGTGCCAGCAGCCTCAGGATTGACGATCAGCCCCAGCATTTT.

As regards this clone: Other DNA sequences in the same sample also yield this CDR3. The rearrangement joins TRBV6-1 to TRBJ1-5, with D tentatively TRBD1 (5 bases). This CDR3 contains 13 residues. V lost 8 bases and J lost 4, with 12 bases in between. Germline V lookup: CDR1 MNHNS, CDR2 SASEGT. Here the CDR3 reads CASGRQSNQPQHF. For the CDR3, the DNA is TGTGCCAGCGGTAGACAGTCAAATCAGCCCCAGCATTTT.

The J gene is TRBJ1-5, the V gene TRBV5-1; no reliable D call. The CDR3 extends over 14 amino acids. V was shortened by 4 bases and J by 7 bases, with 15 bases between the two germline ends. Germline V gives CDR1 SGHRS, CDR2 YFSETQ. CDR3 sequence reads: CASSPDLDGQPQHF. The CDR3 DNA sequence: TGCGCCAGCAGCCCGGACCTCGATGGGCAGCCCCAGCATTTT.

The chain combines TRBV5-5 with TRBJ2-5; TRBD1 might be the D (6 bases). V was pared by 0 bases and J by 5 bases, with 14 bases between. The CDR3 covers 15 residues. CDR1 and CDR2 (germline): SGHKS, YYEKEE (reference sequence). The CDR3 DNA sequence: TGTGCCAGCAGCTTGGTTCCGAGGGGGTTGGAGACCCAGTACTTC. This sequence encodes CASSLVPRGLETQYF.

J is TRBJ2-1 and V is TRBV5-1; D is possibly TRBD1 (6 bases). CDR1 and CDR2 from the germline V gene are SGHRS and YFSETQ. V was trimmed by 4 bases and J by 5 bases, leaving 19 bases between them. The CDR3 covers 16 residues. CDR3 loop: CASSPPQGGGHNEQFF. CDR3 bases: TGCGCCAGCAGCCCACCCCAGGGTGGGGGCCACAATGAGCAGTTCTTC.

A few counts support this clone. J is TRBJ1-5 and V is TRBV10-3; D uncertain. The CDR3 has 14 amino acids. The V gene's germline CDR1 is ENHRY and CDR2 SYGVKD. V lost 4 bases and J lost 0, with 7 bases in between. CDR3 sequence: CAISASASNQPQHF. The CDR3 region has the DNA TGTGCCATCAGTGCGTCAGCTAGCAATCAGCCCCAGCATTTT.

The chain combines TRBV28 with TRBJ2-5; no definite D call. The CDR3 has 12 amino acids. V was pared by 7 bases and J by 4 bases, with 10 bases between. Germline V gene sequence: CDR1 MDHEN, CDR2 SYDVKM. CDR3 DNA sequence: TGTGCCAGCACCCAAGGCACAGAGACCCAGTACTTC. It yields the protein CASTQGTETQYF.

The rearrangement uses TRBV29-1 and TRBJ2-3; 7 bases are shared with TRBD1. This CDR3 is built from 14 residues. CDR1 is SQVTM, CDR2 ANQGSEA, per germline. With 7 bases clipped from V and 0 bases from J, the junction kept 7 bases outside the gene matches. The CDR3 reads CSASGTASTDTQYF. The CDR3 DNA is TGCAGCGCCTCCGGGACAGCTAGCACAGATACGCAGTATTTT.

The chain uses TRBV2 and TRBJ2-7; TRBD1 agrees at 10 bases. The CDR3 is 14 amino acids. Germline values: CDR1 SNHLY, CDR2 FYNNEI. V shed 10 bases and J 2 bases; nucleotides not matched to a gene: 8. The chain's CDR3 is CATSGTGVPYEQYF. In DNA, the CDR3 is TGTGCCACCTCCGGGACAGGGGTTCCCTACGAGCAGTACTTC.

The chain links TRBV7-8 to TRBJ2-5; 7 bases map to TRBD2. CDR3 length: 16 amino acids. With V trimmed by 3 bases and J by 7 bases, 14 bases remained unmatched. Germline V gene data show CDR1 as SGHVS and CDR2 as FQNEAQ. The CDR3 protein is CASSFAGYSSGGTQYF. Here the CDR3 DNA reads TGTGCCAGCAGCTTTGCGGGATACTCCTCGGGGGGGACCCAGTACTTC.

The chain joins TRBV27 to TRBJ2-1; 7 bases match TRBD2. From germline, CDR1 is MNHEY and CDR2 SMNVEV (reference sequence). V was pared by 8 bases and J by 4 bases, with 11 bases of the junction left unmatched. CDR3 size: 15 residues. In DNA form, the CDR3 reads TGTGCCAGCGAACCTCGGGGAGGGTCTTACAATGAGCAGTTCTTC. Residues: CASEPRGGSYNEQFF.

This clone was seen once. This chain uses TRBV5-6 with TRBJ1-1, with a tentative D call TRBD1 (5 bases). The CDR3 totals 14 residues. Looked up from germline, CDR1 is SGHDT and CDR2 is YYEEEE. V lost 4 bases, J lost 10 bases, and 20 bases lay in between. Written as DNA, the CDR3 is TGTGCCAGCAGCCCCGCAACGGGCGGGGGAAGAGCTTTCTTT. Encoded protein: CASSPATGGGRAFF.